The clone carrying this T cell receptor beta chain was recorded a few times. Its specificity is not known. Different DNA sequences within this sample yield the same CDR3. This sample is part of a study of beta chain features in type 1 diabetes. Across the study: Over all samples combined, some 99,000,000 sorted cells were examined. Study-wide results and limits: Any HLA-type effect on TCRB rearrangement remained unresolved here.

Trimming removed 0 bases at V and 3 bases at J, with 7 bases between. Germline CDR1 and CDR2: SGDLS and YYNGEE. The CDR3 loop spans 14 amino acids. Every isolated RNA sample was fully reverse transcribed, so sequencing captured expressed TCRB transcripts. This table comes from immunoSEQ multiplex PCR, and its TCRdb copy is limited to in-frame clones, with some not included. The sample lists about 220,000 clones; around 9.9% were seen once. This TCR was recovered from a man younger than 35 in good health. Sequencing input: central memory CD4+ T cells from blood. The chain uses TRBV9 and TRBJ2-1, with D tentatively TRBD2 (5 bases). This CDR3 reads CASSVASGYNEQFF. The CDR3 DNA reads as TGTGCCAGCAGCGTAGCGAGCGGCTACAATGAGCAGTTCTTC.